The present TCR beta chain was sequenced within a study of T cell responses to AZD1222 COVID-19 vaccine. Measured with immunoSEQ multiplex PCR; TCRdb has only the in-frame clones, and not every one. Counted here are roughly 100,000 clones, about 93% occurring once; the ten biggest clones make up 5%. V lost 3 bases and J 10 bases, leaving 13 bases between the germline ends. From germline, CDR1 is DFQATT and CDR2 SNEGSKA (reference sequence). The CDR3 is 12 residues long. The source material was peripheral blood, sampled on day 0 of AZD1222 vaccination. The source is an adult in good health. The rearrangement joins TRBV20-1 to TRBJ2-4; D perhaps matches TRBD1 (5 bases). In nucleotides, the CDR3 is TGCAGTGCTAGTAGATCAGGGTATATTCAGTACTTC. The encoded protein is CSASRSGYIQYF.